This T cell receptor (beta chain) was found in a study of blood T cell repertoires in COVID-19. In regard to this clone: Other DNA sequences of this sample code for an identical CDR3.

With 1 base clipped from V and 2 bases from J, the junction kept 2 bases outside the gene matches. The CDR3 totals 14 residues. Looked up from germline, CDR1 is MGHRA and CDR2 is YSYEKL. Authors' data handling: Cell counts per sample came from amplifying reference gene primers. Clones were read by immunoSEQ multiplex PCR, and TCRdb kept only the in-frame ones, dropping some. V, J and clone size derive from that table, while D and trimming were established from the DNA sequence. Counted here are over 250,000 clones, about 86% occurring once; the ten biggest clones make up roughly 14%. The V gene is TRBV4-1, the J gene TRBJ2-7, with TRBD1 matching over 7 bases. The receptor was isolated from a woman in her seventies with COVID-19, enrolled during active disease. The sample consisted of peripheral blood. CDR3 sequence (DNA): TGCGCCAGCAGCCAAGGGACAGGAACCTACGAGCAGTACTTC. Encoded protein: CASSQGTGTYEQYF.